Following are 11 T cell receptor beta chains from one sample sequenced in a study of OX40 agonist ivuxolimab in advanced cancers. Assay: immunoSEQ multiplex PCR; the TCRdb copy retains only in-frame clones and omits some. The sample has tens of thousands of clones, around 84% seen once. The sequences come from CD4+ or CD8+ T cells sorted from blood, collected in a trial of the OX40 agonist ivuxolimab. These receptors all stem from an adult with an advanced solid tumor such as melanoma, head and neck, liver or kidney cancer.

The sample holds a few counts of this clone. This rearrangement joins TRBV11-2 to TRBJ1-3; possible D gene TRBD1, 5 bases. V lost 1 base and J lost 4, with 11 bases in between. Germline values: CDR1 SGHAT, CDR2 FQNNGV. The CDR3 spans 15 residues. CDR3 protein: CASSLGVGDGNTIYF. The CDR3 DNA follows: TGTGCCAGCAGCTTAGGGGTAGGGGACGGAAACACCATATATTTT.

The chain employs TRBV5-8 and TRBJ1-1; no clear D gene. The CDR3 runs 14 residues. Germline V CDR1 and CDR2: SGHTS, YDEGEE. Deletions cut 4 bases from V and 1 base from J, with 11 bases between. The CDR3 DNA reads as TGTGCCAGCAGCCAAAATCCAGGGAACACTGAAGCTTTCTTT. This encodes CASSQNPGNTEAFF.

The chain links TRBV2 to TRBJ1-1, with D unclear. The CDR3 consists of 13 residues. V gave up 10 bases and J gave up 1 base, with 13 bases separating them. Germline V gene sequence: CDR1 SNHLY, CDR2 FYNNEI. CDR3: CATPGGENTEAFF. DNA of the CDR3: TGTGCCACCCCAGGAGGAGAGAACACTGAAGCTTTCTTT.

The genes are TRBV11-3 and TRBJ2-3, with 15 bases matching TRBD2. Germline trimming cut 4 bases from V and 4 bases from J; bases unmatched to any gene: 3. CDR1 is SGHNT, CDR2 YENEEA, per germline. CDR3 size: 16 residues. CDR3 in amino acids: CASSSGLAGGPDTQYF. The DNA for the CDR3 is TGTGCCAGCAGCTCGGGACTAGCGGGAGGTCCAGATACGCAGTATTTT.

V and J are TRBV27 and TRBJ2-4; D perhaps matches TRBD2 (6 bases). The CDR3 spans 11 residues. Between the trimmed V and J ends, which lost 5 bases and 15 bases, there was a span of 14 bases. Germline CDR1 is MNHEY and CDR2 is SMNVEV (reference sequence). The CDR3 nucleotides are TGTGCCAGCAGTAGGGGAGGCCCATGGTACTTC. Residues: CASSRGGPWYF.

This rearrangement joins TRBV11-3 to TRBJ1-3; 8 bases are shared with TRBD1. CDR3 length equals 14 residues. Per germline, CDR1 SGHNT and CDR2 YENEEA. V was pared by 4 bases and J by 4 bases, with 3 bases of the junction left unmatched. The CDR3 DNA is TGTGCCAGCAGCTCCCGACAGGGGGGAAACACCATATATTTT. It translates to CASSSRQGGNTIYF.

V gene TRBV30 combines with J gene TRBJ1-4; 8 nucleotides match TRBD1. With V trimmed by 5 bases and J by 4 bases, 9 bases remained unmatched. Germline V gene sequence: CDR1 GTSNPN, CDR2 SVGIG (reference sequence). This CDR3 is 15 amino acids long. The CDR3, as DNA: TGTGCCTGGGGCCGCGGGACAGGAGATAATGAAAAACTGTTTTTT. Its translation is CAWGRGTGDNEKLFF.

The chain couples TRBV7-2 to TRBJ2-1; the match to TRBD1 covers 9 bases. Trimming removed 3 bases from V and 8 bases from J; junction bases left unmatched: 14. Germline lookup yields CDR1 SGHTA and CDR2 FQGNSA. The CDR3 totals 17 residues. The CDR3 nucleotides are TGTGCCAGCAGCTTGAGGCCTCCCGGGACAGGGTTATATGAGCAGTTCTTC. Encoded protein: CASSLRPPGTGLYEQFF.

The J gene is TRBJ2-3, the V gene TRBV5-1; perhaps TRBD2 as D (6 bases). The V and J ends lost 6 bases and 3 bases respectively, with 17 bases between them. CDR1 and CDR2 (germline): SGHRS, YFSETQ. This CDR3 has 15 amino acids. In nucleotides, the CDR3 is TGCGCCAGCACCCGGGGTGGGGGGAGTACAGATACGCAGTATTTT. It yields the protein CASTRGGGSTDTQYF.

V usage is TRBV19 and J usage is TRBJ2-7, with D perhaps matching TRBD1 (6 bases). Trimming took 5 bases from V and 5 from J, leaving 22 bases between them. CDR3 size: 16 residues. Germline-derived CDR1 and CDR2 are LNHDA and SQIVND (reference sequence). The CDR3, as DNA: TGTGCCAGTAGTGCCCCCCGGGACATCGGACTTGACGAGCAGTACTTC. This encodes CASSAPRDIGLDEQYF.

This clone showed up just once. This sequence joins TRBV11-2 and TRBJ1-2; TRBD1 agrees at 9 bases. Germline CDR1 and CDR2: SGHAT and FQNNGV. The CDR3 sequence is 15 residues long. Germline trimming cut 4 bases from V and 3 bases from J; bases unmatched to any gene: 6. The CDR3 DNA sequence: TGTGCCAGCAGCTCCCCCGGACAGGGGTACTATGGCTACACCTTC. The encoded protein is CASSSPGQGYYGYTF.